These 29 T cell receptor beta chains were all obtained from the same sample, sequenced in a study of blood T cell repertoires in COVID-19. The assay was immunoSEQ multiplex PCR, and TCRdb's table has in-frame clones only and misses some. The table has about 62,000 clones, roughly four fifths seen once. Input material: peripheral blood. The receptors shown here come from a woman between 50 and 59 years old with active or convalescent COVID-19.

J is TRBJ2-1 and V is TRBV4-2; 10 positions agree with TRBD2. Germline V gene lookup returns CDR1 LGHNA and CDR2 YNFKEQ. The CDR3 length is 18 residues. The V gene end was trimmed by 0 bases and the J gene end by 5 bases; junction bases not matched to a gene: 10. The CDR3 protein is CASSQDTSGTVGNNEQFF. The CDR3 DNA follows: TGTGCCAGCAGCCAAGATACTAGCGGGACGGTGGGAAACAATGAGCAGTTCTTC.

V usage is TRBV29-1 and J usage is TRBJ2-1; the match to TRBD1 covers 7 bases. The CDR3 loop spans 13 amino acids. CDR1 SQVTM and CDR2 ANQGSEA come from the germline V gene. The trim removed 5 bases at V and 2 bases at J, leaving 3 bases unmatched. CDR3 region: CSVRGRTYNEQFF. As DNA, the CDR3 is TGCAGCGTTAGGGGGCGTACCTACAATGAGCAGTTCTTC.

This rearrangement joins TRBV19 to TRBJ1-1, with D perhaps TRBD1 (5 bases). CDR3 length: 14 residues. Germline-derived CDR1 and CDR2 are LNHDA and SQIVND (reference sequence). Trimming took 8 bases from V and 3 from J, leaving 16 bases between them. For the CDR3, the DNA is TGTGCCAGTGGAAGGGGAGGGTGGGACACTGAAGCTTTCTTT. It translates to CASGRGGWDTEAFF.

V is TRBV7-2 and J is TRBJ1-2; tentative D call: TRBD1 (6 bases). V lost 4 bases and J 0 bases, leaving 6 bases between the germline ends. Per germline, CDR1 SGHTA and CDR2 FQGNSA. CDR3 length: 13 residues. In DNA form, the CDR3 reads TGTGCCAGCAGCTCAGGGGCTAACTATGGCTACACCTTC. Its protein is CASSSGANYGYTF.

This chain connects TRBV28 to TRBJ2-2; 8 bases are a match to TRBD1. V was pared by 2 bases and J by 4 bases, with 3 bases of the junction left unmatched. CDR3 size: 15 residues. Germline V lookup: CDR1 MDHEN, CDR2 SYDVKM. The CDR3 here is CASSLGQGTTGELFF. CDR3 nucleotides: TGTGCCAGCAGTTTAGGACAGGGTACCACCGGGGAGCTGTTTTTT.

CDR3 residues: CASSPGPRAGGYEQYF. The CDR3 DNA is TGCGCCAGCAGCCCCGGCCCCCGAGCGGGAGGCTACGAGCAGTACTTC. The V gene is TRBV4-1, the J gene TRBJ2-7; 9 nucleotides match TRBD2. Germline V lookup: CDR1 MGHRA, CDR2 YSYEKL. V shed 4 bases, J shed 3 bases, and the junction held 10 bases outside the gene matches. The CDR3 consists of 16 residues.

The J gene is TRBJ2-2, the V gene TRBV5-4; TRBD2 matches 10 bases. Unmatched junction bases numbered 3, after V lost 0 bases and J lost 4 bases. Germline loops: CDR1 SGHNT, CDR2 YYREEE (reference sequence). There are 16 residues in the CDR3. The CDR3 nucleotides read TGTGCCAGCAGCTTGGAAGCGGGAGGGCCCACCGGGGAGCTGTTTTTT. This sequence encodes CASSLEAGGPTGELFF.

Written as DNA, the CDR3 is TGTGCCAGCAGCTCCTTCCAGACAGGGTCCTACGAGCAGTACTTC. Its protein product is CASSSFQTGSYEQYF. V is TRBV7-9 and J is TRBJ2-7, with 7 bases aligning to TRBD1. CDR3 size: 15 residues. Germline V gene lookup returns CDR1 SEHNR and CDR2 FQNEAQ (reference sequence). Trimming removed 4 bases from V and 1 base from J; junction bases left unmatched: 7.

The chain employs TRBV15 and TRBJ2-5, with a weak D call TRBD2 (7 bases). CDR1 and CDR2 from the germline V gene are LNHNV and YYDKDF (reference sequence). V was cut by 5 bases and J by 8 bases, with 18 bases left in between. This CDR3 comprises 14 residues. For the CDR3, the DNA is TGTGCCACCAGCCAACTAGGGGGGGACGTCACCCAGTACTTC. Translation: CATSQLGGDVTQYF.

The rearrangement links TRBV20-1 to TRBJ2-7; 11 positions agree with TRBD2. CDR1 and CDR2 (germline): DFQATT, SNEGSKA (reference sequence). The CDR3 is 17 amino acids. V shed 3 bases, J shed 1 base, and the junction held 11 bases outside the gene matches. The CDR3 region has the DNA TGCAGTGCTAGTAACCTAGCGGGAGGAACTAAATCCTACGAGCAGTACTTC. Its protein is CSASNLAGGTKSYEQYF.

The CDR3 reads CASSLNRGALYGYTF. The CDR3 region has the DNA TGTGCCAGCAGTTTAAACAGGGGCGCGCTATATGGCTACACCTTC. J is TRBJ1-2 and V is TRBV6-2 or TRBV6-3; 7 bases are a match to TRBD1. Germline values: CDR1 MNHEY, CDR2 SVGEGT. The ends lost 4 bases at V and 5 bases at J; junction bases unmatched: 10. The length of the CDR3 is 15 residues.

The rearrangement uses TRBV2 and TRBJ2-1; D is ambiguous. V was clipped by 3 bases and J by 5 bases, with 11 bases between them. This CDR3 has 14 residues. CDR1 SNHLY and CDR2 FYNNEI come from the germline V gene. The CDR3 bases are TGTGCCAGCAGTGACCGGAGCAGACACAATGAGCAGTTCTTC. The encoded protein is CASSDRSRHNEQFF.

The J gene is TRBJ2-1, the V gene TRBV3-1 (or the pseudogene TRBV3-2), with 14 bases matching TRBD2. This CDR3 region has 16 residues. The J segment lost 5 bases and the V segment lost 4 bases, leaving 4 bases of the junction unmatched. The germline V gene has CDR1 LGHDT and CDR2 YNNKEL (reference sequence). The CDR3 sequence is CASSPGLAGVHNEQFF. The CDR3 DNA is TGTGCCAGCAGCCCGGGACTAGCGGGAGTTCACAATGAGCAGTTCTTC.

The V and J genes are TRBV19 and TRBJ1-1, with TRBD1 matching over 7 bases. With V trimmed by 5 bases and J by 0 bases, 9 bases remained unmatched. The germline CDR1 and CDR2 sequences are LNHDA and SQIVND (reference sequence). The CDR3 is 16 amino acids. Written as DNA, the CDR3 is TGTGCCAGTAGTGCCGTCGCGGACAGGTTGAACACTGAAGCTTTCTTT. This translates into CASSAVADRLNTEAFF.

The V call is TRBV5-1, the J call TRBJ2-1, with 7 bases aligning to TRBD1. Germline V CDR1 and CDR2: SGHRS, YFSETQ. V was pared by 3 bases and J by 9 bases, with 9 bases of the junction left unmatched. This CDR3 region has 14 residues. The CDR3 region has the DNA TGCGCCAGCAGCTCACAGGGGTTGCCTGGTGAGCAGTTCTTC. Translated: CASSSQGLPGEQFF. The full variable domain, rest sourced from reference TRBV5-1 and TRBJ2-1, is KAGVTQTPRYLIKTRGQQVTLSCSPISGHRSVSWYQQTPGQGLQFLFEYFSETQRNKGNFPGRFSGRQFSNSRSEMNVSTLELGDSALYLCASSSQGLPGEQFFGPGTRLTVL.

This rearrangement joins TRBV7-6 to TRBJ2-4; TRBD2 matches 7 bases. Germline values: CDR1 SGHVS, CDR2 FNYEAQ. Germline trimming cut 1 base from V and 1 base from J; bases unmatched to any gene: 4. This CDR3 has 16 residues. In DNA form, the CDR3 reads TGTGCCAGCAGCTTAGGTGGGGAGGGGGCCAAAAACATTCAGTACTTC. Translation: CASSLGGEGAKNIQYF.

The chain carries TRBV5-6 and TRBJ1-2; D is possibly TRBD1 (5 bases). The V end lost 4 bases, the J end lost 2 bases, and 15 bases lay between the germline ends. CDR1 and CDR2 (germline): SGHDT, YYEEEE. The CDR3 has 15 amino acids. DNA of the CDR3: TGTGCCAGCAGCAGCTGGGGCAGGGAAAACTATGGCTACACCTTC. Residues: CASSSWGRENYGYTF.

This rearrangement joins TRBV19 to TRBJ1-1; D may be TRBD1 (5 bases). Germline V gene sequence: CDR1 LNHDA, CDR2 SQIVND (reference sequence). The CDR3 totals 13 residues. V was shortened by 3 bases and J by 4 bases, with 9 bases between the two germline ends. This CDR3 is CASSIRDFTEAFF. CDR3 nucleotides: TGTGCCAGTAGTATCCGGGACTTCACTGAAGCTTTCTTT.

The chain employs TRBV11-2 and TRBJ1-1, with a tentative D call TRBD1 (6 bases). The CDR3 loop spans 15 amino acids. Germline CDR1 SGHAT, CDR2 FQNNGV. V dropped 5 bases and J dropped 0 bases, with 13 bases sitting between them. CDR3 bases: TGTGCCAGCAGCAGGACAGTGGGGATGAACACTGAAGCTTTCTTT. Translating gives CASSRTVGMNTEAFF. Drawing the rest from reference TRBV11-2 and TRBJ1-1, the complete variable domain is EAGVAQSPRYKIIEKRQSVAFWCNPISGHATLYWYQQILGQGPKLLIQFQNNGVVDDSQLPKDRFSAERLKGVDSTLKIQPAKLEDSAVYLCASSRTVGMNTEAFFGQGTRLTVV.

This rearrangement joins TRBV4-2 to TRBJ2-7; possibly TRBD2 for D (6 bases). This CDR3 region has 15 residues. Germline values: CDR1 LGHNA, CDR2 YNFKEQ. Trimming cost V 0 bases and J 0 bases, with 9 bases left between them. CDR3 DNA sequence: TGTGCCAGCAGCCAAGATACTAGCCTCTCCTACGAGCAGTACTTC. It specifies CASSQDTSLSYEQYF.

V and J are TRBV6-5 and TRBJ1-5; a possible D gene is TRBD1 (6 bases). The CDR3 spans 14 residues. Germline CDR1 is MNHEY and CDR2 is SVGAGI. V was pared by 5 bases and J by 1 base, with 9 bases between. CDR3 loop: CASSKQGSNQPQHF. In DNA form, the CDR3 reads TGTGCCAGCAGTAAACAGGGAAGCAATCAGCCCCAGCATTTT.

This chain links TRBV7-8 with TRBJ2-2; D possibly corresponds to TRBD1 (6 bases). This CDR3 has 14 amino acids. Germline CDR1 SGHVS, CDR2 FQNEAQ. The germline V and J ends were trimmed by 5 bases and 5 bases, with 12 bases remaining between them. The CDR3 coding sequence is TGTGCCAGCAGCCCTTTAGGGGGAACCGGGGAGCTGTTTTTT. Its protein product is CASSPLGGTGELFF.

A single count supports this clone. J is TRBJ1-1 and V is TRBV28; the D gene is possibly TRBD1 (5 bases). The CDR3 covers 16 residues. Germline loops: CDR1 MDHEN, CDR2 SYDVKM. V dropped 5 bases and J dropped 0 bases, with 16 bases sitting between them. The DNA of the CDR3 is TGTGCCAGCAGTCCCCTTAGGGGAGGGGTGAACACTGAAGCTTTCTTT. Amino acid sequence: CASSPLRGGVNTEAFF.

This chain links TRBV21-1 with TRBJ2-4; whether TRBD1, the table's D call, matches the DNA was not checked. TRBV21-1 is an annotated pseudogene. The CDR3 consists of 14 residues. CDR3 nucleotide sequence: TGTGCCAGCAGCAAAGGACAGGGAAGAAACATTCAGTACTTC. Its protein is CASSKGQGRNIQYF.

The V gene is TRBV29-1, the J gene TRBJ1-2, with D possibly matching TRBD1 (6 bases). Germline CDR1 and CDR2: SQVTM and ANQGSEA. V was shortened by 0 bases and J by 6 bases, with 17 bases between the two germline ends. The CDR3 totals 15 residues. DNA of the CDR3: TGCAGCGTTGAAGATCCGGCCCCCAGGGGTAATGGCTACACCTTC. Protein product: CSVEDPAPRGNGYTF.

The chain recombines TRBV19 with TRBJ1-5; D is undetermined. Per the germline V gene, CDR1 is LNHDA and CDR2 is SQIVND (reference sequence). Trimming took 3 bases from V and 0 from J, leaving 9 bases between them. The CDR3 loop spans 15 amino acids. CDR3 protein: CASSIEQHSNQPQHF. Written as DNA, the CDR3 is TGTGCCAGTAGTATCGAACAGCATAGCAATCAGCCCCAGCATTTT.

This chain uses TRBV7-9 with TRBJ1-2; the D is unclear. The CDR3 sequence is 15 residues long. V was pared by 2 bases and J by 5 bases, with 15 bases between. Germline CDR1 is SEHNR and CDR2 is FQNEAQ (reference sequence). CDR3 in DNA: TGTGCCAGCAGCTTATCACCCCCTCCCACTTATGGCTACACCTTC. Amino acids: CASSLSPPPTYGYTF. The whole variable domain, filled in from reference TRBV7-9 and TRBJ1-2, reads DTGVSQNPRHKITKRGQNVTFRCDPISEHNRLYWYRQTLGQGPEFLTYFQNEAQLEKSRLLSDRFSAERPKGSFSTLEIQRTEQGDSAMYLCASSLSPPPTYGYTFGSGTRLTVV.

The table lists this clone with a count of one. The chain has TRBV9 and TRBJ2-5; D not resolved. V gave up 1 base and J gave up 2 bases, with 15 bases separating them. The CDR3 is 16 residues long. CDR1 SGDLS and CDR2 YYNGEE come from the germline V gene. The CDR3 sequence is CASSVMGSSTQETQYF. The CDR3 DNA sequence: TGTGCCAGCAGCGTAATGGGCAGCTCCACACAAGAGACCCAGTACTTC. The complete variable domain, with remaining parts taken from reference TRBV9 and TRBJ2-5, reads DSGVTQTPKHLITATGQRVTLRCSPRSGDLSVYWYQQSLDQGLQFLIQYYNGEERAKGNILERFSAQQFPDLHSELNLSSLELGDSALYFCASSVMGSSTQETQYFGPGTRLLVL.

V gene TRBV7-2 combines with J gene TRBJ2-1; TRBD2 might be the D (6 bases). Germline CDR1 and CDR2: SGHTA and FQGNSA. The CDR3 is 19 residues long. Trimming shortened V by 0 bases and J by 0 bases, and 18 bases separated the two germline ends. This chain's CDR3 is CASSLAPGGMVSSYNEQFF. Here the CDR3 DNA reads TGTGCCAGCAGCTTAGCCCCCGGGGGAATGGTAAGCTCCTACAATGAGCAGTTCTTC.